A selection of T cell receptor beta chains follows, all from one sample in a study of cytomegalovirus exposure and HLA in healthy donors. Some clones are missing from TCRdb's copy, which holds only in-frame ones; the method was immunoSEQ multiplex PCR. The sample has approximately 50,000 clones; the top ten hold 2.3%. Input material: PBMCs. Receptors were obtained from a female donor in good health and CMV-seronegative. Both conserved end residues are part of each CDR3. The D gene is left open where the match is weak.

j_gene | d_gene | v_gene | CDR3nt | CDR3aa
TRBJ1-1 | TRBD1 | TRBV18 | TGTGCCAGCTCACCACCAGGGGGCAGGAACGGTGAAGCTTTCTTT | CASSPPGGRNGEAFF
TRBJ1-2 | TRBD1 | TRBV19 | TGTGCCAGTGCTGACAGGGCTTATGGCTACACCTTC | CASADRAYGYTF
TRBJ2-5 | . | TRBV7-2 | TGTGCCAGCAGCTTTAATACGGGGCAAGAGACCCAGTACTTC | CASSFNTGQETQYF
TRBJ2-2 | TRBD2 | TRBV4-2 | TGTGCCAGCAGCTACGGACTAGCGGGGACCGGGGAGCTGTTTTTT | CASSYGLAGTGELFF
TRBJ2-5 | . | TRBV29-1 | TGCAGCGTTGGGGCTTTACAAGAGACCCAGTACTTC | CSVGALQETQYF
TRBJ1-1 | TRBD1 | TRBV11-1 | TGTGCCAGCAGCTCAAGGACAGGAAACACTGAAGCTTTCTTT | CASSSRTGNTEAFF
TRBJ2-5 | TRBD2 | TRBV11-2 | TGTGCCAGCAGCCGCACGGGGGGGCGGGAGACCCAGTACTTC | CASSRTGGRETQYF
TRBJ1-3 | TRBD1 | TRBV9 | TGTGCCAGCAGCGAACAGGGGCTAGGAGGAAACACCATATATTTT | CASSEQGLGGNTIYF
TRBJ2-1 | . | TRBV7-7 | TGTGCTAGCAGCTTAGCTGTCTATCCCAATGAGCAGTTCTTC | CASSLAVYPNEQFF
TRBJ2-1 | TRBD2 | TRBV5-6 | TGTGCCAGCAGCTTGGGTAGCGGGGGGGCCTTTCTCCGCAGTGAGCAGTTCTTC | CASSLGSGGAFLRSEQFF